Reported below is one T cell receptor (beta chain). It has no known antigen specificity. No much larger clonotype is one base removed from it; base qualities were not supplied. For every bulk PBMC sample, a fixed 350 ng of DNA was loaded. Following the manufacturer instructions, the immunoSEQ TCRb Assay kit was used to amplify TCR beta CDR3 sequences from genomic DNA. The KAPA Library Quantification Kit for Illumina platforms was used to quantify pooled libraries by qPCR. Sequencing of the pooled libraries was done on an Illumina NextSeq 500, with clustering at roughly 0.6-1.1 pM. The study's own analysis went as follows. TCR data were analyzed with immunoSEQ ANALYZER and the R LymphoSeq package. A rearrangement efficiency score was calculated as productive divided by the sum of productive and non-productive CDR3 sequences. Within each patient, timepoints were compared pairwise for clonality, measured with the Gini coefficient, and for diversity, measured with the Renyi index at alpha=1. Clonal relatedness used an edit distance of 3, and repertoire similarity used the Bhattacharyya coefficient, both computed in LymphoSeq. Linear discriminant analysis on week-3 changes in clonality and diversity was built with the R MASS and caret packages to classify response. As stored in TCRdb, this immuneACCESS dataset retains in-frame rearrangements with V and J assigned. A fraction of the clones does not appear; measured against another copy, unresolved V genes explain less than half of the discrepancy, and the remainder lacks a known reason. Clone size and the V and J calls come from that table; the DNA yielded D and trimming. This sample has roughly 29,000 clones in its table, and around four fifths of those were observed once. The ten biggest clones cover 10% of the sample.

Explained via the paper, the time point label denotes: week 3, after first cycle of checkpoint inhibitor. Blood samples were collected before treatment (T0) and at week 3 (W3), after the first cycle of checkpoint blockade. Except for a couple of patients with rapid clinical progression, response was assessed 12 weeks after the first infusion by RECIST 1.1; disease control meant complete response, partial response or stable disease. Patients were not eligible if they had prior systemic cancer treatment, concomitant immunosuppressant therapy or synchronous other active malignancies. TCR beta was sequenced in both bulk PBMC and plasma cell-free DNA in order to track circulating cells as well as T cell turnover. Lymphoprep and SepMate tubes were used to isolate PBMC from blood, and red cell lysis was then performed. QIAamp DNA Blood Mini kits were used to extract DNA from PBMC and from sorted T cell subsets.

This sample was included in a study of blood T cell dynamics during melanoma immunotherapy (dated by TCRdb to about 2020). For context, the study as a whole: Patients with metastatic melanoma were treated with first-line pembrolizumab or nivolumab plus ipilimumab as standard of care in the United Kingdom. To find early correlates of response, the study profiled the peripheral T cell receptor repertoires of patients with metastatic melanoma both before and after one cycle of checkpoint inhibitor therapy. The training cohort was made up of consecutive patients, while a further independent group of patients from the same centre was pooled to form an external validation set. Results the study describes overall, beyond this receptor: The relatively small sample size was acknowledged as potentially limiting generalization of the results. Unlike progressors, patients who went on to achieve disease control showed a bifurcated reorganization of the PBMC repertoire at W3, with either increased clonality or increased diversity. The study was unable to establish whether the T cell clones driving the repertoire changes were melanoma-specific or instead reflected general immune activation.

Measured from the cysteine to the phenylalanine, the CDR3 is 16 residues long. Only the CDR3 part of the read is kept: 48 bases, read in frame from the first base. Based on the germline V gene (reference sequence), the CDR1 and CDR2 sequences are GTSNPN and SVGIG. V is reduced by 0 bases and J by 1 base, leaving a spacing of 12 bases between them. The source is a human donor with melanoma. The sequences come from blood, collected from a patient treated with checkpoint blockade. The rearranged chain carries TRBV30 and TRBJ2-2; TRBD1 is a weak D gene call, 5 bases matching. The DNA is TGTGCCTGGAGTGTAGCAGGGTTTGGGAACACCGGGGAGCTGTTTTTT. Protein translation: CAWSVAGFGNTGELFF.